This T cell receptor (beta chain) was recovered during a study of control samples from healthy donors and cancer patients. Sequencing used immunoSEQ multiplex PCR; TCRdb keeps in-frame clones, though not all of them. Counted here are around 53,000 clones, around 86% occurring once; the ten biggest clones make up about 3%. The trim removed 4 bases at V and 5 bases at J, leaving 9 bases unmatched. Germline lookup yields CDR1 ENHRY and CDR2 SYGVKD. CDR3 length: 16 amino acids. This clone has more than one count but fewer than ten. Material: PBMCs. This TCR was recovered from a woman aged 50 to 65 with lung cancer. V is TRBV10-3 and J is TRBJ2-1, with TRBD1 identical over 9 bases. CDR3 nucleotides: TGTGCCATCAGTGTCACCGGGACAGGGACTAACAATGAGCAGTTCTTC. It specifies CAISVTGTGTNNEQFF.